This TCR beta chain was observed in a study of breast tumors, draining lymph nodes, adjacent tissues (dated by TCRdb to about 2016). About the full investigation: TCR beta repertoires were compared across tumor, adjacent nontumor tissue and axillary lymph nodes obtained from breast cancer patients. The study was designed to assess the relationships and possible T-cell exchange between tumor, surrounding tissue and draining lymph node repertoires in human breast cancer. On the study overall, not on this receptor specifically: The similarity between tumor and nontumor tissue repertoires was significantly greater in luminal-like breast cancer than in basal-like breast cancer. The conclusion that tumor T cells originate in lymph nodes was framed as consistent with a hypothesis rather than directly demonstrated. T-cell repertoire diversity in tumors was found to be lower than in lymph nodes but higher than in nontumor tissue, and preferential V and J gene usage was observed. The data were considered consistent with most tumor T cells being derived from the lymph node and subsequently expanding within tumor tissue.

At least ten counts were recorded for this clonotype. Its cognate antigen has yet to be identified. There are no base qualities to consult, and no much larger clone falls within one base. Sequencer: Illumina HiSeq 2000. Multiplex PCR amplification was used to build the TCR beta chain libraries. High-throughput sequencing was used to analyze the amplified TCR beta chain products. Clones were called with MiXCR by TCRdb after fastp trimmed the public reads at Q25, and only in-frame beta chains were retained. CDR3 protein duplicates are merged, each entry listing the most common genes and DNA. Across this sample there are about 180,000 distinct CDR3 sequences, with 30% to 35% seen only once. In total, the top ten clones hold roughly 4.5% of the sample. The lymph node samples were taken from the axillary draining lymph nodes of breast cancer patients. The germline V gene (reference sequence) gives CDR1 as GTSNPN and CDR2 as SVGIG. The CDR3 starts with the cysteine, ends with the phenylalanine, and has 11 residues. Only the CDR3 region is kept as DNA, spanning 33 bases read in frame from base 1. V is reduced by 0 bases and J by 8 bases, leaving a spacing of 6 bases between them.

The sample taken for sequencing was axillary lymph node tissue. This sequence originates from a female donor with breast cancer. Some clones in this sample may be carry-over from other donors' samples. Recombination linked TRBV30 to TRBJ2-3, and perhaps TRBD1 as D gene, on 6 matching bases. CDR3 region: CAWSVQGTQYF. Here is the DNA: TGTGCCTGGAGTGTACAGGGTACGCAGTATTTT.